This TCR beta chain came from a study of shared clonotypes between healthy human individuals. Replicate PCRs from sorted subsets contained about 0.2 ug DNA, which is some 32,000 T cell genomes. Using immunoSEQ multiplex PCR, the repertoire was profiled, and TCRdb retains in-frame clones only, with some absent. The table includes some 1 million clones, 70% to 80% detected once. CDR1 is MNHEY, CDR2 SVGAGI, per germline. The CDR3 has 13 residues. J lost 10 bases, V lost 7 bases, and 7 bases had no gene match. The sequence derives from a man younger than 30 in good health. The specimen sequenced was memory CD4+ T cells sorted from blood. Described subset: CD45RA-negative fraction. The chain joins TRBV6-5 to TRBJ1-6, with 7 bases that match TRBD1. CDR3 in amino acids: CASKRQGVSPLHF. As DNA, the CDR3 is TGTGCCAGCAAGAGACAGGGAGTGTCACCCCTCCACTTT.